Listed here are 16 T cell receptor beta chains from one sample, sequenced in a study of blood T cell repertoires in COVID-19. The protocol was immunoSEQ multiplex PCR, while the TCRdb copy is restricted to in-frame clones and leaves out a portion. The table includes 350,000 to 450,000 clones, 80% to 90% detected once. Material: PBMCs or T cells enriched from blood (not recorded which). These receptors all stem from a man aged 30 to 39 who had recovered from COVID-19.

The V call is TRBV28, the J call TRBJ2-7; a weak D match, TRBD1 (7 bases). Trimming removed 3 bases at V and 0 bases at J, with 12 bases between. Germline CDR1 MDHEN, CDR2 SYDVKM. The CDR3 is made up of 15 amino acids. Here the CDR3 reads CASSFRGAPSYEQYF. The CDR3 DNA reads as TGTGCCAGCAGTTTCAGGGGGGCCCCCTCCTACGAGCAGTACTTC.

There are a few counts of this clone. The chain joins TRBV29-1 to TRBJ1-2; D is possibly TRBD1 (6 bases). Between the trimmed V and J ends, which lost 7 bases and 0 bases, there was a span of 12 bases. The CDR3 is 13 amino acids. The V gene's germline CDR1 is SQVTM and CDR2 ANQGSEA. This chain's CDR3 is CSAVTGTNYGYTF. CDR3 nucleotide sequence: TGCAGCGCCGTGACAGGTACTAACTATGGCTACACCTTC.

The chain joins TRBV18 to TRBJ2-2; 11 bases are shared with TRBD1. Trimming removed 3 bases from V and 6 bases from J; junction bases left unmatched: 6. Germline V gene sequence: CDR1 KGHSH, CDR2 LQKENI. The CDR3 length is 16 residues. The CDR3 DNA reads as TGTGCCAGCTCACCCCCCGGGACAGGGGGGTCCGGGGAGCTGTTTTTT. The encoded protein is CASSPPGTGGSGELFF.

This clone was counted a single time. The chain links TRBV18 to TRBJ2-1; 11 bases match TRBD2. Germline V gives CDR1 KGHSH, CDR2 LQKENI. V was pared by 3 bases and J by 6 bases, with 7 bases of the junction left unmatched. This CDR3 is built from 16 residues. As DNA, the CDR3 is TGTGCCAGCTCACCTTTACTAGCGGGAGAAGGCAATGAGCAGTTCTTC. Its translation: CASSPLLAGEGNEQFF.

V gene TRBV2 combines with J gene TRBJ2-1; the match to TRBD2 covers 15 bases. The germline V gene encodes CDR1 SNHLY and CDR2 FYNNEI. CDR3 length: 17 amino acids. The J segment lost 6 bases and the V segment lost 5 bases, leaving 8 bases of the junction unmatched. CDR3 DNA: TGTGCCAGCAGTCTACGGACTAGCGGGAGGGGGAGCAATGAGCAGTTCTTC. It encodes CASSLRTSGRGSNEQFF. Combining the CDR3 with reference TRBV2 and TRBJ2-1 gives the whole variable domain EPEVTQTPSHQVTQMGQEVILRCVPISNHLYFYWYRQILGQKVEFLVSFYNNEISEKSEIFDDQFSVERPDGSNFTLKIRSTKLEDSAMYFCASSLRTSGRGSNEQFFGPGTRLTVL.

The rearrangement links TRBV9 to TRBJ2-3; 13 bases are a match to TRBD2. This CDR3 spans 15 amino acids. V was pared by 4 bases and J by 6 bases, with 5 bases of the junction left unmatched. Per the germline V gene, CDR1 is SGDLS and CDR2 is YYNGEE. The CDR3 DNA sequence: TGTGCCAGCAGCCCCAGGACTAGCGGGAGCGATACGCAGTATTTT. Protein product: CASSPRTSGSDTQYF.

The chain recombines TRBV29-1 with TRBJ2-2; TRBD2 matches at 10 bases. There are 15 residues in the CDR3. With V trimmed by 2 bases and J by 1 base, 1 base remained unmatched. Germline CDR1 is SQVTM and CDR2 is ANQGSEA. Here the CDR3 reads CSVETSGKNTGELFF. CDR3 coding DNA: TGCAGCGTTGAAACTAGCGGGAAGAACACCGGGGAGCTGTTTTTT.

This chain links TRBV10-1 with TRBJ2-1; 8 bases are shared with TRBD2. V shed 1 base, J shed 6 bases, and the junction held 5 bases outside the gene matches. This CDR3 spans 15 amino acids. CDR1 and CDR2 (germline): WNHNN, SYGVQD (reference sequence). The CDR3 DNA reads as TGCGCCAGCAGTGAGTATCCGGGGGGGGCCAATGAGCAGTTCTTC. Translated, it gives CASSEYPGGANEQFF.

This clone was detected only once. The chain links TRBV27 to TRBJ2-1; TRBD2 agrees at 9 bases. In germline, CDR1 is MNHEY, CDR2 SMNVEV (reference sequence). The V segment lost 4 bases and the J segment 8 bases; nucleotides outside the gene matches: 12. CDR3 size: 16 residues. The CDR3 DNA reads TGTGCCAGCAGTTCCATTAGCGGGAGACTTTCCTATGAGCAGTTCTTC. Translation gives CASSSISGRLSYEQFF.

The genes are TRBV9 and TRBJ2-3; 14 nucleotides match TRBD2. This CDR3 is built from 15 residues. V lost 0 bases to trimming and J lost 6 bases; unmatched junction nucleotides: 0. Germline CDR1 and CDR2: SGDLS and YYNGEE. The CDR3 DNA reads TGTGCCAGCAGCGTAGGGACTAGCGGGAGGGATACGCAGTATTTT. Its protein is CASSVGTSGRDTQYF.

The CDR3 region is CASSDNSNTEAFF. The CDR3 DNA sequence: TGCGCCAGCAGTGATAACAGTAACACTGAAGCTTTCTTT. The chain links TRBV10-2 to TRBJ1-1; no reliable D call. This CDR3 is 13 amino acids long. CDR1 and CDR2 (germline): WSHSY, SAAADI. The ends were cut back, 3 bases at V and 2 bases at J, with 7 bases in the middle.

The genes are TRBV6-1 and TRBJ1-5; TRBD1 might be the D (5 bases). Germline V gives CDR1 MNHNS, CDR2 SASEGT. The V end lost 1 base, the J end lost 6 bases, and 13 bases lay between the germline ends. CDR3 length: 15 residues. CDR3 coding DNA: TGTGCCAGCAGTGAAGGAAGGGGTGTGGGTCAGCCCCAGCATTTT. As protein: CASSEGRGVGQPQHF.

The chain uses TRBV29-1 and TRBJ2-3; the match to TRBD2 covers 7 bases. Unmatched junction bases numbered 9, after V lost 1 base and J lost 2 bases. Germline V gene lookup returns CDR1 SQVTM and CDR2 ANQGSEA. The CDR3 length is 16 residues. In DNA, the CDR3 is TGCAGCGTTGAAGGTGGGGGACTACAAATCACAGATACGCAGTATTTT. Residues: CSVEGGGLQITDTQYF.

This chain uses TRBV14 with TRBJ2-6, with D hard to call. CDR1 is SGHDN and CDR2 is FVKESK in the germline V gene. The CDR3 contains 13 residues. V lost 1 base, J lost 10 bases, and 8 bases lay in between. For the CDR3, the DNA is TGTGCCAGCAGCCAAGGGCAATGGAACGTCCTGACTTTC. This translates into CASSQGQWNVLTF.

The chain has TRBV5-4 and TRBJ2-7; 11 bases agree with TRBD1. Per the germline V gene, CDR1 is SGHNT and CDR2 is YYREEE (reference sequence). The CDR3 has 16 amino acids. After removal of 4 bases from V and 1 base from J, the junction contained 7 bases not matched to a gene. CDR3 amino acids: CASSDLGQGASYEQYF. The CDR3 DNA is TGTGCCAGCAGCGACCTCGGACAGGGGGCGTCCTACGAGCAGTACTTC.

V usage is TRBV5-4 and J usage is TRBJ1-2; 10 positions agree with TRBD1. Germline V gene data show CDR1 as SGHNT and CDR2 as YYREEE (reference sequence). The CDR3 is 15 amino acids. V lost 0 bases and J lost 5; bases outside the gene matches: 4. Here the CDR3 DNA reads TGTGCCAGCAGCTTGGGGACAGGGGGATGGTATGGCTACACCTTC. Translating it yields CASSLGTGGWYGYTF.